A selection of T cell receptor beta chains follows, all from one sample in a study of T cell clonotyping in hematopoietic cell transplantation. Data came from immunoSEQ multiplex PCR; TCRdb stores just in-frame clones and leaves some out. The sample comprises approximately 2,000 clones, roughly nine tenths of which are singletons, and about 4.5% rests with the top ten. Sequencing was done on a sample of peripheral blood mononuclear cells. Receptors originate from a man aged 40-49 years in good health. Some clones in this sample may be carry-over from other donors' samples. Each CDR3 is given with its conserved first and last residue. The D gene is left open where the match is weak. Rows give clone size only sometimes, using once, few, many, or a class for an expanded clone.

clone_size: NA
d_call: NA
v_call: TRBV19
j_call: TRBJ2-2
cdr3_aa: CASSMSPNTGELFF
cdr3_nt: TGTGCCAGTAGTATGTCCCCGAACACCGGGGAGCTGTTTTTT

clone_size: NA
d_call: TRBD2
v_call: TRBV4-2
j_call: TRBJ2-7
cdr3_aa: CASSQAGGGTIYEQYF
cdr3_nt: TGTGCCAGCAGCCAAGCGGGCGGGGGGACTATCTACGAGCAGTACTTC

clone_size: few
d_call: NA
v_call: TRBV21-1
j_call: TRBJ2-1
cdr3_aa: CASSKGGVVGGDEGYNEQFF
cdr3_nt: TGTGCCAGCAGCAAAGGTGGTGTGGTAGGCGGGGATGAGGGATACAATGAGCAGTTCTTC

clone_size: NA
d_call: TRBD2
v_call: TRBV29-1
j_call: TRBJ2-7
cdr3_aa: CSVLAGPYEQYF
cdr3_nt: TGCAGCGTTCTAGCGGGGCCCTACGAGCAGTACTTC

clone_size: NA
d_call: NA
v_call: TRBV7-9
j_call: TRBJ2-3
cdr3_aa: CASSLRPEYNTQYF
cdr3_nt: TGTGCCAGCAGCTTACGGCCGGAGTACAATACGCAGTATTTT

clone_size: NA
d_call: NA
v_call: TRBV10-2
j_call: TRBJ2-3
cdr3_aa: CASSRRLGTDTQYF
cdr3_nt: TGCGCCAGCAGTAGGAGATTAGGCACAGATACGCAGTATTTT

clone_size: NA
d_call: NA
v_call: TRBV7-2
j_call: TRBJ1-5
cdr3_aa: CASSLRREGAQHF
cdr3_nt: TGTGCCAGCAGCTTAAGACGGGAAGGGGCCCAGCATTTT

clone_size: NA
d_call: TRBD1
v_call: TRBV6-4
j_call: TRBJ2-2
cdr3_aa: CASRTGWGTGELFF
cdr3_nt: TGTGCCAGCCGGACAGGGTGGGGCACCGGGGAGCTGTTTTTT

clone_size: NA
d_call: NA
v_call: TRBV19
j_call: TRBJ2-7
cdr3_aa: CASKDPVSEQYF
cdr3_nt: TGTGCCAGTAAAGACCCGGTAAGCGAGCAGTACTTC

clone_size: NA
d_call: TRBD2
v_call: TRBV4-1
j_call: TRBJ2-3
cdr3_aa: CASSRAGTKTDTQYF
cdr3_nt: TGCGCCAGCAGCCGCGCCGGGACTAAGACAGATACGCAGTATTTT

clone_size: once
d_call: NA
v_call: TRBV25-1
j_call: TRBJ2-7
cdr3_aa: CASSDTTGNYEQYF
cdr3_nt: TGTGCCAGCAGTGACACCACAGGGAACTACGAGCAGTACTTC

clone_size: NA
d_call: TRBD2
v_call: TRBV9
j_call: TRBJ2-3
cdr3_aa: CASSDGTSGTDTQYF
cdr3_nt: TGTGCCAGCAGCGACGGGACTAGCGGCACAGATACGCAGTATTTT

clone_size: NA
d_call: TRBD2
v_call: TRBV6-5
j_call: TRBJ2-3
cdr3_aa: CATLSGSTDTQYF
cdr3_nt: TGTGCCACCCTTAGCGGGAGCACAGATACGCAGTATTTT

clone_size: NA
d_call: NA
v_call: TRBV30
j_call: TRBJ1-6
cdr3_aa: CAWSKRRSPLHF
cdr3_nt: TGTGCCTGGAGTAAGAGGCGTTCACCCCTCCACTTT

clone_size: NA
d_call: TRBD2
v_call: TRBV7-8
j_call: TRBJ2-1
cdr3_aa: CASSLRRLAGPEQFF
cdr3_nt: TGTGCCAGCAGCTTAAGGAGACTAGCGGGGCCTGAGCAGTTCTTC

clone_size: NA
d_call: NA
v_call: TRBV4-3
j_call: TRBJ1-1
cdr3_aa: CASSPKGRVWGAEAFF
cdr3_nt: TGCGCCAGCAGCCCCAAGGGTAGAGTGTGGGGCGCTGAAGCTTTCTTT

clone_size: NA
d_call: NA
v_call: TRBV2
j_call: TRBJ2-2
cdr3_aa: CASSESVLGELFF
cdr3_nt: TGTGCCAGCAGTGAATCTGTTCTCGGGGAGCTGTTTTTT

clone_size: NA
d_call: TRBD1
v_call: TRBV5-1
j_call: TRBJ2-2
cdr3_aa: CASSSGTGGFTGELFF
cdr3_nt: TGCGCCAGCAGCTCCGGGACAGGGGGTTTCACCGGGGAGCTGTTTTTT

clone_size: NA
d_call: TRBD1
v_call: TRBV10-2
j_call: TRBJ2-2
cdr3_aa: CASRAGGNAGELFF
cdr3_nt: TGCGCCAGCAGGGCAGGGGGAAATGCCGGGGAGCTGTTTTTT

clone_size: NA
d_call: TRBD1
v_call: TRBV11-2
j_call: TRBJ1-2
cdr3_aa: CASTPLDRGGGYTF
cdr3_nt: TGTGCCAGCACCCCCTTAGACAGGGGAGGCGGCTACACCTTC

clone_size: NA
d_call: NA
v_call: TRBV5-1
j_call: TRBJ2-3
cdr3_aa: CASSLRTADTQYF
cdr3_nt: TGCGCCAGCAGCTTGAGGACCGCAGATACGCAGTATTTT

clone_size: NA
d_call: TRBD2
v_call: TRBV5-6
j_call: TRBJ2-1
cdr3_aa: CASSFTSGGYNEQFF
cdr3_nt: TGTGCCAGCAGCTTTACTAGCGGGGGTTACAATGAGCAGTTCTTC

clone_size: NA
d_call: TRBD2
v_call: TRBV7-2
j_call: TRBJ2-3
cdr3_aa: CASSLQTSGGTDTQYF
cdr3_nt: TGTGCCAGCAGCTTACAGACTAGCGGGGGGACTGATACGCAGTATTTT

clone_size: NA
d_call: NA
v_call: TRBV9
j_call: TRBJ1-1
cdr3_aa: CASSVAVAGNTEAFF
cdr3_nt: TGTGCCAGCAGCGTGGCTGTAGCAGGGAACACTGAAGCTTTCTTT

clone_size: NA
d_call: NA
v_call: TRBV6-4
j_call: TRBJ2-2
cdr3_aa: CASSPGLDPTGELFF
cdr3_nt: TGTGCCAGCAGTCCGGGACTTGATCCAACCGGGGAGCTGTTTTTT

clone_size: few
d_call: TRBD1
v_call: TRBV9
j_call: TRBJ2-7
cdr3_aa: CASSALGQDGEQYF
cdr3_nt: TGTGCCAGCAGCGCGTTGGGACAGGACGGCGAGCAGTACTTC

clone_size: NA
d_call: NA
v_call: TRBV12-1
j_call: TRBJ1-2
cdr3_aa: CASSFEGGLGGYTF
cdr3_nt: TGTGCCAGCAGCTTTGAGGGGGGGCTGGGTGGCTACACCTTC

clone_size: NA
d_call: TRBD1
v_call: TRBV7-3
j_call: TRBJ2-7
cdr3_aa: CASSSDRAGEQYF
cdr3_nt: TGTGCCAGCAGCTCGGACAGGGCGGGGGAGCAGTACTTC

clone_size: NA
d_call: NA
v_call: TRBV2
j_call: TRBJ2-7
cdr3_aa: CASSRQINYEQYF
cdr3_nt: TGTGCCAGCAGTAGACAGATTAACTACGAGCAGTACTTC

clone_size: NA
d_call: NA
v_call: TRBV2
j_call: TRBJ2-5
cdr3_aa: CASSVVGTETQYF
cdr3_nt: TGTGCCAGCAGTGTAGTGGGGACGGAGACCCAGTACTTC

clone_size: once
d_call: TRBD1
v_call: TRBV19
j_call: TRBJ1-1
cdr3_aa: CASSIRGQGEAFF
cdr3_nt: TGTGCCAGTAGTATCCGAGGACAGGGTGAGGCTTTCTTT

clone_size: few
d_call: NA
v_call: TRBV9
j_call: TRBJ1-4
cdr3_aa: CASSTGGGIEKLFF
cdr3_nt: TGTGCCAGCAGTACCGGAGGGGGGATAGAAAAACTGTTTTTT

clone_size: NA
d_call: NA
v_call: TRBV9
j_call: TRBJ1-1
cdr3_aa: CASSTSRDINTEAFF
cdr3_nt: TGTGCCAGCAGCACCAGCCGGGACATAAACACTGAAGCTTTCTTT

clone_size: few
d_call: NA
v_call: TRBV29-1
j_call: TRBJ2-7
cdr3_aa: CSVQGRASYEQYF
cdr3_nt: TGCAGCGTACAGGGACGGGCCTCCTACGAGCAGTACTTC

clone_size: NA
d_call: TRBD1
v_call: TRBV6-6
j_call: TRBJ1-2
cdr3_aa: CASSDGTGKVFGYTF
cdr3_nt: TGTGCCAGCAGTGATGGGACAGGGAAAGTATTTGGCTACACCTTC

clone_size: NA
d_call: NA
v_call: TRBV9
j_call: TRBJ2-3
cdr3_aa: CASSPAVSTSTDTQYF
cdr3_nt: TGTGCCAGCAGCCCCGCGGTCTCAACTAGCACAGATACGCAGTATTTT

clone_size: NA
d_call: TRBD1
v_call: TRBV10-3
j_call: TRBJ2-2
cdr3_aa: CATRTGGYAGELFF
cdr3_nt: TGTGCCACCAGGACAGGGGGCTACGCCGGGGAGCTGTTTTTT

clone_size: NA
d_call: NA
v_call: TRBV19
j_call: TRBJ1-1
cdr3_aa: CASSGNLNTEAFF
cdr3_nt: TGTGCCAGTAGTGGCAACTTGAACACTGAAGCTTTCTTT

clone_size: NA
d_call: TRBD1
v_call: TRBV6-5
j_call: TRBJ1-2
cdr3_aa: CASSYGTGFIDYTF
cdr3_nt: TGTGCCAGCAGTTACGGGACAGGCTTTATAGACTACACCTTC

clone_size: NA
d_call: NA
v_call: TRBV4-3
j_call: TRBJ2-3
cdr3_aa: CASSQVGGGGDTQYF
cdr3_nt: TGCGCCAGCAGCCAAGTCGGCGGGGGCGGGGATACGCAGTATTTT

clone_size: NA
d_call: NA
v_call: TRBV5-8
j_call: TRBJ1-6
cdr3_aa: CASSPGGGLSAPLHF
cdr3_nt: TGTGCCAGCAGCCCAGGTGGGGGCCTCTCGGCACCCCTCCACTTT

clone_size: NA
d_call: NA
v_call: TRBV6-5
j_call: TRBJ1-2
cdr3_aa: CASSETGANYGYTF
cdr3_nt: TGTGCCAGCAGTGAGACAGGAGCTAACTATGGCTACACCTTC

clone_size: NA
d_call: TRBD2
v_call: TRBV30
j_call: TRBJ2-7
cdr3_aa: CAWSPPRRGRSSYEQYF
cdr3_nt: TGTGCCTGGAGTCCACCCCGGCGGGGGAGAAGCTCCTACGAGCAGTACTTC

clone_size: few
d_call: NA
v_call: TRBV7-9
j_call: TRBJ1-2
cdr3_aa: CASSLKNYEANYGYTF
cdr3_nt: TGTGCCAGCAGCTTAAAAAACTACGAGGCAAACTATGGCTACACCTTC

clone_size: NA
d_call: TRBD1
v_call: TRBV7-3
j_call: TRBJ1-2
cdr3_aa: CASSLTADRAGYGYTF
cdr3_nt: TGTGCCAGCAGCTTAACCGCCGACAGGGCGGGCTATGGCTACACCTTC

clone_size: NA
d_call: TRBD1
v_call: TRBV18
j_call: TRBJ2-7
cdr3_aa: CASSPEAGGSYEQYF
cdr3_nt: TGTGCCAGCTCACCAGAAGCAGGGGGCTCCTACGAGCAGTACTTC